Below, 21 T cell receptor beta chains from the same sample are listed, as sequenced in a study of cytomegalovirus exposure and HLA in healthy donors. Primers for the PCR totalled 60 Vbeta and 13 Jbeta. Clones were read by immunoSEQ multiplex PCR, and TCRdb kept only the in-frame ones, dropping some. The profile shows under 55,000 clones, approximately 70% of them singletons. Sequences were obtained from PBMCs. All receptors come from a man between 18 and 35 years old in good health and CMV-seronegative.

The chain is built from TRBV5-1 and TRBJ1-1; no clear D. Per germline, CDR1 SGHRS and CDR2 YFSETQ. The CDR3 contains 14 residues. V was pared by 0 bases and J by 4 bases, with 10 bases between. As DNA, the CDR3 is TGCGCCAGCAGCTTGGAGGTGGAGGGCACTGAAGCTTTCTTT. Translated, it gives CASSLEVEGTEAFF. Full variable domain (outside the CDR3, taken from reference TRBV5-1 and TRBJ1-1): KAGVTQTPRYLIKTRGQQVTLSCSPISGHRSVSWYQQTPGQGLQFLFEYFSETQRNKGNFPGRFSGRQFSNSRSEMNVSTLELGDSALYLCASSLEVEGTEAFFGQGTRLTVV.

The chain employs TRBV7-8 and TRBJ1-2; no firm D call. The germline V gene encodes CDR1 SGHVS and CDR2 FQNEAQ. CDR3 length: 14 residues. Deletions cut 1 base from V and 4 bases from J, with 10 bases between. The CDR3 DNA sequence: TGTGCCAGCAGCTTAGGCGCAGGTGCCTATGGCTACACCTTC. Its protein is CASSLGAGAYGYTF.

This clone was seen a few times. The chain recombines TRBV7-9 with TRBJ2-7, with TRBD2 matching over 10 bases. The CDR3 is 15 residues long. V was pared by 5 bases and J by 5 bases, with 9 bases of the junction left unmatched. The V gene's germline CDR1 is SEHNR and CDR2 FQNEAQ (reference sequence). CDR3 bases: TGTGCCAGCAGCGCCGTACTAGCGGGGATCCACGAGCAGTACTTC. This sequence encodes CASSAVLAGIHEQYF.

V gene TRBV7-9 combines with J gene TRBJ1-2; 12 nucleotides line up with TRBD1. Per germline, CDR1 SEHNR and CDR2 FQNEAQ (reference sequence). The V segment lost 5 bases and the J segment 8 bases; nucleotides outside the gene matches: 9. This CDR3 has 15 residues. CDR3 nucleotide sequence: TGTGCCAGCAGCCCGGTCGGGACAGGGGGCGGAGGCTACACCTTC. The encoded protein is CASSPVGTGGGGYTF.

This clone was detected once. This chain connects TRBV7-3 to TRBJ2-1; perhaps TRBD2 as D (6 bases). Trimming removed 0 bases at V and 5 bases at J, with 11 bases between. The germline CDR1 and CDR2 sequences are SGHTA and FQGTGA. This CDR3 is 15 amino acids long. The CDR3 protein is CASSLTPGSHNEQFF. The CDR3 DNA is TGTGCCAGCAGCTTAACCCCCGGGAGCCACAATGAGCAGTTCTTC.

This rearrangement joins TRBV29-1 to TRBJ2-3; 8 bases map to TRBD1. V gave up 7 bases and J gave up 2 bases; unmatched junction bases: 5. The CDR3 covers 13 residues. Germline V gene lookup returns CDR1 SQVTM and CDR2 ANQGSEA. The CDR3 nucleotides are TGCAGCGGGACAGGGCTATTCACAGATACGCAGTATTTT. Encoded protein: CSGTGLFTDTQYF.

This clone was seen a handful of times. The rearrangement joins TRBV28 to TRBJ2-4; 9 bases map to TRBD1. J lost 2 bases, V lost 1 base, and 3 bases had no gene match. Germline assignment: CDR1 MDHEN and CDR2 SYDVKM. This CDR3 region has 16 residues. The CDR3 reads CASSLFTGGTKNIQYF. The CDR3 DNA is TGTGCCAGCAGTTTATTCACAGGGGGCACCAAAAACATTCAGTACTTC.

J is TRBJ1-6 and V is TRBV30; TRBD1 is a possible D gene (5 bases). CDR1 GTSNPN and CDR2 SVGIG come from the germline V gene (reference sequence). The CDR3 has 14 amino acids. The germline V and J ends were trimmed by 7 bases and 5 bases, with 15 bases remaining between them. CDR3 loop: CASSPGLNNSPLHF. CDR3 in DNA: TGTGCCTCCTCACCGGGACTGAATAATTCACCCCTCCACTTT.

V gene TRBV7-9 combines with J gene TRBJ1-4, with 9 bases that match TRBD1. Germline V gene data show CDR1 as SEHNR and CDR2 as FQNEAQ (reference sequence). With 6 bases clipped from V and 3 bases from J, the junction kept 2 bases outside the gene matches. The CDR3 sequence is 14 residues long. The DNA of the CDR3 is TGTGCCAGCAGTCGGACAGGGGCTAATGAAAAACTGTTTTTT. Its translation is CASSRTGANEKLFF.

The chain links TRBV7-2 to TRBJ2-1, with D maybe TRBD1 (5 bases). The CDR3 extends over 14 amino acids. With 2 bases removed from V and 6 bases from J, the gap between germline ends came to 11 bases. The V gene's germline CDR1 is SGHTA and CDR2 FQGNSA. The CDR3 here is CASSLSQGSNEQFF. As DNA, the CDR3 is TGTGCCAGCAGCTTAAGTCAGGGTTCCAATGAGCAGTTCTTC.

This chain connects TRBV29-1 to TRBJ2-7; possibly TRBD2 for D (6 bases). Germline CDR1 reads SQVTM; CDR2 reads ANQGSEA. The CDR3 has 15 residues. With 5 bases removed from V and 0 bases from J, the gap between germline ends came to 17 bases. The CDR3 nucleotides are TGCAGCGTTTTGGGACTGGAGAGATCCTCCTACGAGCAGTACTTC. This sequence encodes CSVLGLERSSYEQYF.

The chain couples TRBV7-2 to TRBJ1-5; 7 bases align to TRBD1. Losses at the gene ends were 2 bases for V and 6 bases for J; bases not matched to a gene: 7. Germline V lookup: CDR1 SGHTA, CDR2 FQGNSA. This CDR3 region has 15 residues. Written as DNA, the CDR3 is TGTGCCAGCAGCTTATTAACAGGGGCGGCTCAGCCCCAGCATTTT. Translated, it gives CASSLLTGAAQPQHF.

CDR3 in amino acids: CASSESGARYEQYF. Written as DNA, the CDR3 is TGTGCCAGCAGTGAAAGCGGGGCGCGTTACGAGCAGTACTTC. V usage is TRBV6-1 and J usage is TRBJ2-7; 7 nucleotides match TRBD2. CDR3 length: 14 residues. Germline lookup yields CDR1 MNHNS and CDR2 SASEGT. Unmatched junction bases numbered 5, after V lost 2 bases and J lost 4 bases.

The chain links TRBV29-1 to TRBJ1-3; possible D gene TRBD1, 6 bases. The CDR3 consists of 12 residues. V was shortened by 5 bases and J by 3 bases, with 8 bases between the two germline ends. CDR1 SQVTM and CDR2 ANQGSEA come from the germline V gene. CDR3: CSVTGFGNTIYF. As DNA, the CDR3 is TGCAGCGTTACAGGGTTTGGAAACACCATATATTTT.

The J gene is TRBJ1-1, the V gene TRBV5-1, with TRBD1 as a possible D gene (6 bases). V was shortened by 1 base and J by 3 bases, with 22 bases between the two germline ends. The germline CDR1 and CDR2 sequences are SGHRS and YFSETQ. This CDR3 has 18 residues. The CDR3: CASSLLGAPIGVDTEAFF. CDR3 nucleotide sequence: TGCGCCAGCAGCTTGCTGGGGGCGCCGATTGGTGTGGACACTGAAGCTTTCTTT.

J is TRBJ2-1 and V is TRBV29-1, with 8 bases that match TRBD1. The CDR3 length is 14 residues. V lost 7 bases to trimming and J lost 3 bases; unmatched junction nucleotides: 8. The germline V gene has CDR1 SQVTM and CDR2 ANQGSEA. The CDR3 loop reads CSGGDRSYYNEQFF. The CDR3 coding sequence is TGCAGCGGAGGGGACAGGTCCTACTACAATGAGCAGTTCTTC.

This clone was seen a handful of times. The chain employs TRBV5-1 and TRBJ1-1; tentative D call: TRBD1 (5 bases). The CDR3 runs 14 residues. With 7 bases removed from V and 1 base from J, the gap between germline ends came to 14 bases. Germline-derived CDR1 and CDR2 are SGHRS and YFSETQ. CDR3 coding DNA: TGCGCCAGCTCCTCTTCGGGGGGGAACACTGAAGCTTTCTTT. Protein product: CASSSSGGNTEAFF.

This clone showed up just a few times. The CDR3 protein is CASTTRTGPYEQYF. For the CDR3, the DNA is TGTGCCAGCACAACGAGGACAGGACCCTACGAGCAGTACTTC. The chain joins TRBV6-5 to TRBJ2-7; TRBD1 matches 7 bases. The CDR3 length is 14 residues. In germline, CDR1 is MNHEY, CDR2 SVGAGI. With V trimmed by 7 bases and J by 2 bases, 8 bases remained unmatched.

This clone was observed a few times. The J gene is TRBJ1-2, the V gene TRBV27, with TRBD1 matching 7 bases. The CDR3 is made up of 14 amino acids. V trimming: 6 bases; J trimming: 2 bases; junction bases outside the gene matches: 6. Germline CDR1 and CDR2: MNHEY and SMNVEV (reference sequence). CDR3 protein: CASRGTANNYGYTF. As DNA, the CDR3 is TGTGCCAGCAGGGGGACAGCCAACAACTATGGCTACACCTTC.

This chain connects TRBV7-8 to TRBJ1-1, with D uncertain. Germline lookup yields CDR1 SGHVS and CDR2 FQNEAQ. The V and J ends lost 3 bases and 2 bases respectively, with 7 bases between them. There are 13 residues in the CDR3. The DNA of the CDR3 is TGTGCCAGCAGCTTGGAGGTAAACACTGAAGCTTTCTTT. It codes for CASSLEVNTEAFF.

The rearrangement links TRBV6-5 to TRBJ2-7; 9 bases map to TRBD2. Germline-derived CDR1 and CDR2 are MNHEY and SVGAGI. CDR3 length: 15 residues. The V gene end was trimmed by 0 bases and the J gene end by 7 bases; junction bases not matched to a gene: 7. CDR3 in amino acids: CASSYSALLAGEQYF. The DNA for the CDR3 is TGTGCCAGCAGTTACTCGGCATTGCTAGCGGGAGAGCAGTACTTC.